The 5 T cell receptor beta chains below all came from one sample that was sequenced in a study of T cells in localized non-small cell lung cancer (dated by TCRdb to the early 2020s). The method was the immunoSEQ multiplex PCR assay. Held by TCRdb, this immuneACCESS table contains in-frame sequences only and omits some clones. Under half of the omission traces to an unresolved V gene where checked; the cause of the rest is unknown. For this sample there are about 82,000 clones; 80% appear just once. Clones ranked in the top ten supply less than 20% of the sample. The sample here was PBMCs, taken before any cancer treatment. Source of these receptors: a man aged 40 to 75 with stage II squamous cell lung carcinoma.

This chain connects TRBV5-5 to TRBJ2-3, with 7 bases fitting TRBD2. Germline V gives CDR1 SGHKS, CDR2 YYEKEE (reference sequence). The CDR3 has 14 amino acids. V was pared by 4 bases and J by 2 bases, with 4 bases of the junction left unmatched. The CDR3 DNA sequence: TGTGCCAGCAGCACCCGGGGGGACACAGATACGCAGTATTTT. Amino acids: CASSTRGDTDTQYF.

This clone was seen only a few times. J is TRBJ1-2 and V is TRBV6-6, with TRBD1 matching 10 bases. Looked up from germline, CDR1 is MNHNY and CDR2 is SVGAGI (reference sequence). The trim removed 11 bases at V and 2 bases at J, leaving 11 bases unmatched. This CDR3 has 15 amino acids. In DNA form, the CDR3 reads TGTGCCTCCTGTGGCCGGGACAGGGGAAACTATGGCTACACCTTC. The encoded protein is CASCGRDRGNYGYTF.

This chain uses TRBV5-1 with TRBJ1-6, with D hard to call. CDR3 length: 14 residues. Germline values: CDR1 SGHRS, CDR2 YFSETQ. V lost 5 bases to trimming and J lost 5 bases, with 11 bases between them. CDR3: CASRGNRDNSPLHF. CDR3 nucleotide sequence: TGCGCCAGCAGGGGGAATAGAGATAATTCACCCCTCCACTTT. The full variable domain, with the rest looked up from reference TRBV5-1 and TRBJ1-6, is KAGVTQTPRYLIKTRGQQVTLSCSPISGHRSVSWYQQTPGQGLQFLFEYFSETQRNKGNFPGRFSGRQFSNSRSEMNVSTLELGDSALYLCASRGNRDNSPLHFGNGTRLTVT.

This clone was recorded only once. The chain is built from TRBV5-1 and TRBJ2-7; TRBD1 agrees at 7 bases. CDR3 length equals 11 residues. Germline V gene sequence: CDR1 SGHRS, CDR2 YFSETQ. V trimming: 4 bases; J trimming: 8 bases; junction bases outside the gene matches: 3. The CDR3 coding sequence is TGCGCCAGCAGCGGGGGACAGAAGCAGTACTTC. It specifies CASSGGQKQYF.

This clone has only one observation. The CDR3 bases are TGCGCCAGCAGCCAGGGGACTAGCGGGACCCTCTCCTACGAGCAGTACTTC. Translation gives CASSQGTSGTLSYEQYF. The chain is built from TRBV4-1 and TRBJ2-7; 13 nucleotides align to TRBD2. This CDR3 has 17 amino acids. Trimming at V came to 3 bases and at J to 0 bases, leaving 5 bases not matched to a gene. The germline V gene has CDR1 MGHRA and CDR2 YSYEKL.